This T cell receptor beta chain was documented in a study of cytomegalovirus exposure and HLA in healthy donors (dated by TCRdb to 2015 to 2018). A note on the overall study: An earlier analysis of roughly 500 of the donors reported under 300 Gb of sequence data and 117 million unique TCR beta sequences obtained from roughly 180 million T cells. Around 320 gigabases of sequencing data and approximately 80 million unique TCR sequences were included in an early release covering several hundred HLA-typed donors. Of the 350 to 400 genotyped donors, approximately 80% fell in the genetic ancestry cluster associated with self-reported Caucasian donors. The aim of the study was to test whether cataloging public T cell receptors could identify signatures of past pathogen exposure. Using immunosequencing, the study profiled T cell repertoires from about 650 subjects and related those repertoires to cytomegalovirus serostatus. In addition to the first cohort of 650 to 750 subjects, a separate validation cohort of 130 or so different subjects was used. To predict cytomegalovirus infection status, the study combined high-throughput TCR immunosequencing, statistical association of individual TCRs with disease status, and machine learning. In a later analysis, previously published TCR beta repertoires from about 640 donors were re-analyzed and high-resolution HLA genotyping was added so that TCR occurrence patterns could be studied. Rather than using new phenotypic data, the later analysis identified candidate immune exposures from TCR beta sequences and from how often those sequences occurred across donors. In an earlier analysis of several hundred of the donors, high-throughput TCR beta sequencing was used to judge whether each TCR beta V gene segment behaved as functional or pseudogenic. Donor age, sex, ethnicity and CMV serostatus were compiled together with the repertoire data. A later genetic analysis took genome-wide SNP genotypes for 398 of the 666 donors and used that subset as a discovery cohort. Every discovery cohort repertoire had been produced on one sequencing platform. Class I and class II HLA loci were covered by the typing at four-digit resolution. Typing coverage differed by locus: A, B, C, DRB1 and DQB1 were typed in roughly 620-630 donors, DQA1 in 522, DPA1 in 606, and DPB1 in about 450. Four or five DR-DQ haplotypes were handled as single units for association and clustering, since linkage in the cohort was strong. Among around 400 genotyped donors of the cohort, an average of around 240,000 unique TCR beta nucleotide sequences were sequenced per donor, roughly 20% of them non-productive.

Reading from cysteine to phenylalanine, the CDR3 counts 15 amino acids. CDR3 DNA only is kept here, 45 bases in frame from base 1. V gives up 1 base and J gives up 1 base, and the segment between their germline ends measures 10 bases. For CDR1 and CDR2, the germline V gene lists MGHRA and YSYEKL. The cohort comprised some 680 healthy bone marrow donors. All cohort members were sampled while nominally healthy, although unrecorded immune exposures were likely present. The donor tested CMV seropositive, placing the donor among the approximately 290 seropositive members of the cohort. Each donor provided a peripheral blood sample, and peripheral blood mononuclear cells were used for TCR beta sequencing. The Qiagen DNeasy Blood Extraction Kit was used to extract genomic DNA from the blood cell samples. Turning to this clone: Which antigen it targets is not known. No clone much larger than this one lies a single base away; base qualities are absent.

The protocol used for the library was the immunoSEQ multiplex PCR assay. The multiplex PCR relied on a mix of 60 forward primers for TCR Vbeta segments and 13 reverse primers for TCR Jbeta segments. Amplification of the CDR3 region of rearranged TCR beta genes was performed with a multiplex PCR assay on genomic DNA. On the Illumina HiSeq System, the amplified TCR beta libraries were sequenced as 87-base-pair reads. For the original study's pipeline: A later analysis tallied approximately 87 million unique TCR beta chains across the 666 repertoires, and some 10 million of those chains were shared by two or more donors. Raw reads were error-corrected and collapsed into unique sequences by a nearest-neighbor algorithm in which closely related sequences were merged to remove PCR and sequencing errors. To assign V, D and J gene segments, CDR3 sequences were aligned to IMGT reference sequences. For a sequence to be retained, at least a six-nucleotide match to both a V gene segment and a J gene segment was required. Rearrangements were called productive when the CDR3 lacked stop codons and stayed in frame with V and J; all others were non-productive. Following IMGT convention, CDR3 was defined as the stretch from the second conserved V-encoded cysteine to the conserved J-encoded phenylalanine. The earlier analysis of roughly 590 of the donors excluded sequences that lacked an unambiguous match to a single V gene segment. In an earlier analysis of a few hundred of the donors, a V segment was called functional when productive rearrangements were above 56.7%, and segregating when the standard deviation between donors exceeded 5%. A statistical classification framework was developed to diagnose cytomegalovirus status using the catalog of TCR beta chain sequences. In a later analysis, V and J genes were assigned by comparing TCR nucleotide sequences against IMGT/GENE-DB human TR gene sequences. In a later analysis, CDR3 sequences and most-parsimonious VDJ recombination scenarios were assigned using the TCRdist pipeline. In a later analysis, every TCR beta chain was defined by the combination of its CDR3 amino acid sequence and its V-gene family, and reads without a unique V-gene family were dropped. In a later analysis, approximately 640 highly shared, low-generation-probability nucleotide sequences were removed to address suspected cross-contamination and a sequencing artifact. In a later analysis, a clonal expansion index for each public chain was calculated from normalized within-repertoire ranks of inferred template counts. A later analysis computed generation probabilities with a VDJ recombination model fitted to out-of-frame rearrangements, and checked the results against IGoR. In a later analysis, hypergeometric tests were used to score TCR-TCR, TCR-HLA and TCR-CMV co-occurrence, with a repertoire-size bias correction applied to TCR pairs. In a later analysis, false discovery rates were estimated by permuting HLA or CMV assignments 20 times. In a later analysis, co-occurring TCRs were grouped using DBSCAN, with TCRdist sequence similarity added in when clustering inside HLA-allele-positive subsets. Repertoires with fewer than 30,000 or more than 120,000 public chains, plus five repertoires with anomalous nucleotide sharing, were excluded from co-occurrence clustering. TCRdb took over this immuneACCESS table, retaining in-frame rearrangements with V and J assigned. Such tables are incomplete; in checked studies, under half of the missing clones stem from an unresolved V gene, and the remainder is unexplained. V and J calls and clone size are those listed in that table; D and trimming were worked out from the DNA. Across this sample there are 150,000 to 200,000 clones, with over 70% seen only once. Of the sample, approximately 1.2% falls within the top ten clones.

On the study overall, not on this receptor specifically: CMV serostatus was the only immune exposure information available for the cohort. The sequencing pipeline was judged likely to have produced a cluster of highly shared sequence variants as a technical artifact. According to the authors, the approach could potentially be generalized to other disease states and immunological phenotypes. Some IMGT-functional V segments, including TRBV6-2 and TRBV6-3, could not be distinguished by the 87-base-pair reads and were therefore excluded. In a later genetic analysis, a missense DCLRE1C variant was associated with V-gene and J-gene trimming of TCR beta chains, and the association was replicated in an independent cohort. In a later analysis, HLA-associated TCR beta chains were found to be more clonally expanded and to have lower generation probabilities than equally common non-associated chains. Compared with the approximately 720-donor mean, donors in an Asian-associated ancestry cluster had fewer N-insertions in productive TCRs, according to a later genetic analysis. Broadly in line with IMGT annotations, most TCR beta V segments showed up in productive rearrangements about 87% or about 30% of the time in an earlier analysis of about 500 of the donors. Because some donors lacked HLA typing at each locus, the association tests relied only on the typed subset. In both the original and validation cohorts, the classifier was reported to diagnose cytomegalovirus status with high specificity and sensitivity. The presence/absence analyses assumed that sequencing depth was roughly uniform across donors, and that assumption may not be true. Several of the top co-occurrence clusters appeared to be linked to parvovirus B19, influenza, CMV and Epstein-Barr virus, according to a later analysis. Because counts were too low, some 17 rarely observed V segments, including chromosome 9 orphons, were left out of the earlier analysis of 587 of the donors. A further reported finding was that TCR beta sequences accurately predicted the HLA-A and HLA-B alleles for most subjects in the first cohort. Only TCR beta chains were sequenced in this cohort, and the absence of alpha or paired-chain data limited detectable features. A few of the identified cytomegalovirus-associated TCR beta chains were confirmed in vitro to be specific for cytomegalovirus antigens. Most CMV-associated TCR beta chains appeared to be HLA-restricted in a later analysis, and the HLA associations seemed to be driven largely by CMV exposure. The study gave a list of around 170 TCR beta chains associated with cytomegalovirus. Most TCR sequences were observed very rarely across donors, whereas some public TCRs were present in many individuals. Assigning TCR associations to individual alleles was difficult when HLA alleles, especially DR and DQ, strongly co-occurred. In a later analysis, over 15,000 TCR beta sequences were associated with specific HLA alleles at a false discovery rate of 0.05. Correlated functional status among segregating V segments might be attributable to linkage disequilibrium, but an unknown experimental factor could not be ruled out. In a later analysis, TCR association rates were found to vary across HLA loci, with the most associated TCRs seen for DRB1 alleles and the fewest for HLA-C alleles.

The chain was built from TRBV4-1 and TRBJ1-2; TRBD1 is a possible D gene, resting on 6 matching bases. Material for sequencing was PBMCs. This TCR was recovered from a man in his fifties or sixties in good health and CMV-seropositive. At the DNA level, the sequence is TGCGCCAGCAGCCAAGCGGGGGGCAGTAACTATGGCTACACCTTC. This gives the protein CASSQAGGSNYGYTF.